The 21 T cell receptor beta chains listed next were all sequenced from one sample in a study of blood T cell repertoires in COVID-19. Sequencing used immunoSEQ multiplex PCR; TCRdb keeps in-frame clones, though not all of them. In the table there are about 270,000 clones, around 93% of which are singletons. The sample taken for sequencing was PBMCs or T cells enriched from blood (not recorded which). Receptors were obtained from a middle-aged man who had been exposed to COVID-19.

The CDR3 nucleotides are TGCAGTGCTAGTCCCGAGTTCTCCTACGAGCAGTACTTC. Residues: CSASPEFSYEQYF. The chain has TRBV20-1 and TRBJ2-7; D is ambiguous. The germline gives CDR1 DFQATT, CDR2 SNEGSKA (reference sequence). Trimming removed 3 bases at V and 0 bases at J, with 9 bases between. The CDR3 is 13 residues long.

This chain uses TRBV2 with TRBJ2-7, with TRBD1 matching 7 bases. V shed 6 bases and J 7 bases; nucleotides not matched to a gene: 6. The CDR3 sequence is 12 residues long. Germline V gene data show CDR1 as SNHLY and CDR2 as FYNNEI. The CDR3 DNA reads TGTGCCAGCAGAGGGACAGTCTGGGAGCAGTACTTC. Amino acids: CASRGTVWEQYF.

This clone appeared a single time. The chain carries TRBV2 and TRBJ1-6, with TRBD1 as a possible D gene (6 bases). Between the trimmed V and J ends, which lost 6 bases and 7 bases, there was a span of 16 bases. The CDR3 totals 15 residues. Germline V gene sequence: CDR1 SNHLY, CDR2 FYNNEI. CDR3 DNA sequence: TGTGCCAGCAGCGAGAACAGGGCTAAGAATTCACCCCTCCACTTT. This encodes CASSENRAKNSPLHF. The full variable domain, with the rest looked up from reference TRBV2 and TRBJ1-6, is EPEVTQTPSHQVTQMGQEVILRCVPISNHLYFYWYRQILGQKVEFLVSFYNNEISEKSEIFDDQFSVERPDGSNFTLKIRSTKLEDSAMYFCASSENRAKNSPLHFGNGTRLTVT.

The chain has TRBV7-6 and TRBJ2-7; D possibly corresponds to TRBD2 (5 bases). The CDR3 has 13 residues. Looked up from germline, CDR1 is SGHVS and CDR2 is FNYEAQ. With 5 bases removed from V and 0 bases from J, the gap between germline ends came to 8 bases. The CDR3 DNA follows: TGTGCCAGCAGCCTCGGGGTCTCCTACGAGCAGTACTTC. This codes for CASSLGVSYEQYF. Together with reference TRBV7-6 and TRBJ2-7, the CDR3 gives the full variable domain: GAGVSQSPRYKVTKRGQDVALRCDPISGHVSLYWYRQALGQGPEFLTYFNYEAQQDKSGLPNDRFSAERPEGSISTLTIQRTEQRDSAMYRCASSLGVSYEQYFGPGTRLTVT.

Points on this clone: This same CDR3 is encoded by further DNA sequences in the sample. V usage is TRBV28 and J usage is TRBJ1-4; TRBD1 matches at 7 bases. Germline assignment: CDR1 MDHEN and CDR2 SYDVKM. CDR3 length: 14 residues. The V gene end was trimmed by 4 bases and the J gene end by 5 bases; junction bases not matched to a gene: 4. CDR3 loop: CASSSGQLNEKLFF. The CDR3 DNA follows: TGTGCCAGCAGTTCGGGACAGCTGAATGAAAAACTGTTTTTT.

V and J are TRBV6-5 and TRBJ2-2, with D perhaps matching TRBD2 (5 bases). The V end lost 2 bases, the J end lost 3 bases, and 10 bases lay between the germline ends. The CDR3 totals 15 residues. CDR1 and CDR2 (germline): MNHEY, SVGAGI. The CDR3 nucleotides are TGTGCCAGCAGTTACCGGCGGGTGGACACCGGGGAGCTGTTTTTT. Encoded protein: CASSYRRVDTGELFF.

V usage is TRBV9 and J usage is TRBJ2-2; 9 positions agree with TRBD1. V shed 4 bases, J shed 5 bases, and the junction held 9 bases outside the gene matches. Germline V lookup: CDR1 SGDLS, CDR2 YYNGEE. CDR3 size: 16 residues. CDR3: CASSPGTGIRTGELFF. The CDR3 DNA follows: TGTGCCAGCAGCCCCGGGACAGGGATTCGGACCGGGGAGCTGTTTTTT.

The chain combines TRBV19 with TRBJ2-1, with D tentatively TRBD2 (5 bases). Trimming left V 2 bases short and J 6 bases short, with 14 bases between. The length of the CDR3 is 15 residues. Looked up from germline, CDR1 is LNHDA and CDR2 is SQIVND (reference sequence). The CDR3 nucleotides read TGTGCCAGTAGTATATTGGGAGAAAAGTCCAATGAGCAGTTCTTC. It translates to CASSILGEKSNEQFF.

Regarding this clone: This sample includes further DNA sequences coding for the same CDR3. J is TRBJ1-1 and V is TRBV18, with TRBD1 as a possible D gene (6 bases). Germline V lookup: CDR1 KGHSH, CDR2 LQKENI. This CDR3 is built from 13 residues. V was pared by 6 bases and J by 0 bases, with 8 bases between. This chain's CDR3 is CASSGQLNTEAFF. The CDR3 bases are TGTGCCAGCTCCGGACAGTTGAACACTGAAGCTTTCTTT.

This chain joins TRBV11-3 and TRBJ2-3; 8 nucleotides line up with TRBD2. The CDR3 covers 17 residues. The V gene's germline CDR1 is SGHNT and CDR2 YENEEA. Losses at the gene ends were 3 bases for V and 3 bases for J; bases not matched to a gene: 11. The CDR3 region is CASSFPGASGRTDTQYF. The CDR3 DNA follows: TGTGCCAGCAGCTTCCCGGGGGCTAGCGGGCGTACAGATACGCAGTATTTT.

Of note for this clone: This sample also contains other DNA sequences that code for the same CDR3. The gene calls are TRBV6-5 and TRBJ2-7; 12 positions agree with TRBD1. V lost 3 bases, J lost 4 bases, and 4 bases stayed unmatched. Germline V lookup: CDR1 MNHEY, CDR2 SVGAGI. The CDR3 runs 15 residues. CDR3 residues: CASSYGGQGAYEQYF. DNA for the CDR3: TGTGCCAGCAGTTATGGGGGACAGGGGGCTTACGAGCAGTACTTC.

The chain is built from TRBV3-1 (or the pseudogene TRBV3-2) and TRBJ2-5; a possible D gene is TRBD1 (6 bases). This CDR3 is built from 14 residues. The germline V gene encodes CDR1 LGHDT and CDR2 YNNKEL (reference sequence). Trimming took 4 bases from V and 5 from J, leaving 14 bases between them. CDR3 amino acids: CASSLEGVWETQYF. The CDR3 nucleotides read TGTGCCAGCAGCCTTGAGGGGGTTTGGGAGACCCAGTACTTC.

The rearrangement links TRBV9 to TRBJ2-7; 9 bases align to TRBD2. The CDR3 is 14 residues long. The ends lost 0 bases at V and 4 bases at J; junction bases unmatched: 2. Germline V CDR1 and CDR2: SGDLS, YYNGEE. In nucleotides, the CDR3 is TGTGCCAGCAGCGTAGGTAGCGGGGGATACGAGCAGTACTTC. Protein: CASSVGSGGYEQYF.

This chain uses TRBV27 with TRBJ1-6; D not certain. V was cut by 7 bases and J by 7 bases, with 14 bases left in between. Germline values: CDR1 MNHEY, CDR2 SMNVEV (reference sequence). This CDR3 comprises 14 residues. Here the CDR3 reads CASTLAYRNSPLHF. CDR3 sequence (DNA): TGTGCCAGCACCCTAGCCTATCGGAATTCACCCCTCCACTTT.

A single count supports this clone. The chain combines TRBV9 with TRBJ2-3, with TRBD2 matching over 10 bases. V gave up 0 bases and J gave up 4 bases; unmatched junction bases: 5. The CDR3 is made up of 16 amino acids. In germline, CDR1 is SGDLS, CDR2 YYNGEE. Here the CDR3 reads CASSVGASGSPDTQYF. CDR3 DNA sequence: TGTGCCAGCAGCGTAGGAGCTAGCGGGAGCCCAGATACGCAGTATTTT.

The J gene is TRBJ2-7, the V gene TRBV19; 9 positions match TRBD1. Per the germline V gene, CDR1 is LNHDA and CDR2 is SQIVND (reference sequence). J was trimmed by 3 bases and V by 1 base; bases with no gene match: 1. CDR3 size: 14 residues. The CDR3 region is CASSIVTGGYEQYF. CDR3 DNA sequence: TGTGCCAGTAGTATAGTGACAGGGGGCTACGAGCAGTACTTC. The full variable domain, completed using reference TRBV19 and TRBJ2-7, is DGGITQSPKYLFRKEGQNVTLSCEQNLNHDAMYWYRQDPGQGLRLIYYSQIVNDFQKGDIAEGYSVSREKKESFPLTVTSAQKNPTAFYLCASSIVTGGYEQYFGPGTRLTVT.

Concerning this clone itself: A much larger clone lies a single base off, so this may be a read error. The chain employs TRBV23-1 and TRBJ1-1, with D tentatively TRBD1 (6 bases). TRBV23-1 is identified as an open reading frame with a role that is uncertain. The CDR3 loop spans 10 amino acids. Trimming removed 5 bases from V and 8 bases from J, with 6 bases in between. CDR3 in amino acids: CASSDREAFF. The CDR3, as DNA: TGCGCCAGCAGTGACAGGGAAGCTTTCTTT.

The rearrangement links TRBV7-9 to TRBJ1-6; D is uncertain. The germline V gene has CDR1 SEHNR and CDR2 FQNEAQ (reference sequence). Trimming stripped 1 base from V and 7 bases from J, with 5 bases between. The CDR3 is 13 amino acids. The CDR3 spells CASSLERNSPLHF. CDR3 in DNA: TGTGCCAGCAGCTTAGAGAGAAATTCACCCCTCCACTTT. Full variable domain (missing parts from reference TRBV7-9 and TRBJ1-6): DTGVSQNPRHKITKRGQNVTFRCDPISEHNRLYWYRQTLGQGPEFLTYFQNEAQLEKSRLLSDRFSAERPKGSFSTLEIQRTEQGDSAMYLCASSLERNSPLHFGNGTRLTVT.

This clone occurred once. The germline gene is not matched at one end of the junction; a read error may be the cause. J is TRBJ2-1 and V is TRBV5-8, with 7 bases that match TRBD1. CDR1 and CDR2 from the germline V gene are SGHTS and YDEGEE. The CDR3 contains 13 residues. The DNA of the CDR3 is TGTGCCATACAGGGGCGACTTTACAGTGAGCAGTTCTTC. This translates into CAIQGRLYSEQFF.

The chain combines TRBV28 with TRBJ1-6; 9 nucleotides line up with TRBD1. The germline V gene has CDR1 MDHEN and CDR2 SYDVKM. The CDR3 is 16 amino acids. After removal of 6 bases from V and 7 bases from J, the junction contained 10 bases not matched to a gene. In DNA form, the CDR3 reads TGTGCCAGCAGCCCGGCCGGACAGGGGATAAATTCACCCCTCCACTTT. Its protein product is CASSPAGQGINSPLHF.

This clone was seen just once. The V and J genes are TRBV12-3 or TRBV12-4 and TRBJ1-2; D is unclear. Trimming left V 5 bases short and J 8 bases short, with 12 bases between. This CDR3 is built from 12 residues. The CDR3 sequence: CASSPKQTGYTF. The CDR3 bases are TGTGCCAGCAGTCCTAAACAGACAGGCTACACCTTC.